This paragraph reports one T cell receptor beta chain. Its cognate antigen is unknown. V lost 2 bases and J 7 bases, leaving 15 bases between the germline ends. Germline V lookup: CDR1 SGHAT, CDR2 FQNNGV. The CDR3 consists of 15 residues. The sample originates from a study of OX40 agonist ivuxolimab in advanced cancers. Study results and limitations: Undetermined was the antigen specificity of the expanded peripheral T cells.

The repertoire was sequenced with immunoSEQ multiplex PCR; TCRdb's copy has only in-frame clones and lacks some. The data show about 70,000 clones, roughly 90% seen once. Individuals having autoimmune disease history or systemic immunosuppression were not enrolled. The investigators sampled blood at baseline, at cycle 4 day 1, and at cycle 7 day 1. This chain uses TRBV11-2 with TRBJ2-1, with D possibly being TRBD1 (7 bases). The TCR was taken from an adult with an advanced solid tumor such as melanoma, head and neck, liver or kidney cancer. The sample was CD4+ or CD8+ T cells sorted from blood, taken in a trial of the OX40 agonist ivuxolimab. In DNA, the CDR3 is TGTGCCAGCAGCTTATGGAGGGGGCCGGGGAATGAGCAGTTCTTC. This translates into CASSLWRGPGNEQFF. The variable domain in full, with the rest retrieved from reference TRBV11-2 and TRBJ2-1, is EAGVAQSPRYKIIEKRQSVAFWCNPISGHATLYWYQQILGQGPKLLIQFQNNGVVDDSQLPKDRFSAERLKGVDSTLKIQPAKLEDSAVYLCASSLWRGPGNEQFFGPGTRLTVL.